These 8 T cell receptor beta chains came from one sample sequenced in a study of T-cell reconstitution after alpha-beta-depleted transplantation in children. Preparing the TCRbeta library involved the use of unique molecular identifiers. MiXCR was run by TCRdb on the PCR reads, yielding one entry per CDR3 protein. The profile shows about 420,000 distinct CDR3 sequences, approximately 11% of them singletons. Sequences were derived from PBMCs from the stem cell graft donor, sampled from the stem cell graft. The receptors were sampled from a human donor who donated a stem cell graft to a child with acute myeloid leukemia.

The chain uses TRBV15 and TRBJ2-6; D is uncertain. CDR1 LNHNV and CDR2 YYDKDF come from the germline V gene (reference sequence). CDR3 length: 12 residues. V lost 4 bases, J lost 2 bases, and 0 bases lay in between. In DNA, the CDR3 is TGTGCCACCAGCACTGGGGCCAACGTCCTGACTTTC. Amino acid sequence: CATSTGANVLTF.

This clonotype was recorded a few times. The CDR3 region is CATSRDGALGNEKLFF. The CDR3 nucleotides read TGTGCCACCAGCAGAGATGGTGCCCTCGGGAATGAAAAACTGTTTTTT. The V and J genes are TRBV15 and TRBJ1-4; D not resolved. V was trimmed by 0 bases and J by 5 bases, leaving 13 bases between them. Germline V lookup: CDR1 LNHNV, CDR2 YYDKDF (reference sequence). This CDR3 is built from 16 residues.

This clonotype was seen a few times. The chain has TRBV20-1 and TRBJ1-2; TRBD1 aligns across 11 bases. Germline V gene lookup returns CDR1 DFQATT and CDR2 SNEGSKA (reference sequence). CDR3 size: 14 residues. The V segment lost 5 bases and the J segment 5 bases; nucleotides outside the gene matches: 7. As DNA, the CDR3 is TGCAGTGCTTCTGGGGACAGGGGGAGGTATGGCTACACCTTC. Encoded protein: CSASGDRGRYGYTF.

This clonotype was seen a handful of times. The V gene is TRBV7-2, the J gene TRBJ2-7, with 11 bases that match TRBD2. Trimming took 4 bases from V and 0 from J; bases not matched to a gene: 5. CDR1 is SGHTA, CDR2 FQGNSA, per germline. This CDR3 region has 16 residues. CDR3 loop: CASSYRLAGSSYEQYF. The CDR3 DNA follows: TGTGCCAGCAGCTACAGACTAGCGGGGAGCTCCTACGAGCAGTACTTC. Full variable domain (missing parts from reference TRBV7-2 and TRBJ2-7): GAGVSQSPSNKVTEKGKDVELRCDPISGHTALYWYRQSLGQGLEFLIYFQGNSAPDKSGLPSDRFSAERTGGSVSTLTIQRTQQEDSAVYLCASSYRLAGSSYEQYFGPGTRLTVT.

This clonotype has at least ten counts. The J gene is TRBJ2-7, the V gene TRBV15; weak D call: TRBD1 (5 bases). The V gene's germline CDR1 is LNHNV and CDR2 YYDKDF (reference sequence). CDR3 length: 12 amino acids. Trimming removed 0 bases from V and 7 bases from J, with 7 bases in between. The CDR3 here is CATSRDSGEQYF. In nucleotides, the CDR3 is TGTGCCACCAGCAGAGATTCAGGGGAGCAGTACTTC.

CDR3 in amino acids: CASSLANPGQVNQPQHF. In DNA form, the CDR3 reads TGTGCCAGCAGCCTAGCCAATCCGGGACAAGTAAATCAGCCCCAGCATTTT. The V and J genes are TRBV27 and TRBJ1-5; TRBD1 is a possible D gene (6 bases). The CDR3 spans 17 residues. Trimming shortened V by 6 bases and J by 4 bases, and 22 bases separated the two germline ends. CDR1 is MNHEY and CDR2 is SMNVEV in the germline V gene (reference sequence).

The CDR3 DNA sequence: TGCGCCAGCAGCTTGGTCGGGGTAGAGACCCAGTACTTC. This encodes CASSLVGVETQYF. The chain employs TRBV5-1 and TRBJ2-5, with D possibly TRBD2 on 5 matching bases. V lost 0 bases and J lost 4, with 7 bases in between. The CDR3 sequence is 13 residues long. Germline V gene sequence: CDR1 SGHRS, CDR2 YFSETQ. Full variable domain (remainder filled in from reference TRBV5-1 and TRBJ2-5): KAGVTQTPRYLIKTRGQQVTLSCSPISGHRSVSWYQQTPGQGLQFLFEYFSETQRNKGNFPGRFSGRQFSNSRSEMNVSTLELGDSALYLCASSLVGVETQYFGPGTRLLVL.

V gene TRBV3-1 combines with J gene TRBJ1-1; a possible D gene is TRBD1 (5 bases). V lost 0 bases and J 8 bases, leaving 13 bases between the germline ends. The CDR3 spans 14 residues. The germline CDR1 and CDR2 sequences are LGHDT and YNNKEL (reference sequence). The CDR3, as DNA: TGTGCCAGCAGCCAAGATGAGGGGCATTCGGAAGCTTTCTTT. Translating it yields CASSQDEGHSEAFF. The full variable domain, completed using reference TRBV3-1 and TRBJ1-1, is DTAVSQTPKYLVTQMGNDKSIKCEQNLGHDTMYWYKQDSKKFLKIMFSYNNKELIINETVPNRFSPKSPDKAHLNLHINSLELGDSAVYFCASSQDEGHSEAFFGQGTRLTVV.